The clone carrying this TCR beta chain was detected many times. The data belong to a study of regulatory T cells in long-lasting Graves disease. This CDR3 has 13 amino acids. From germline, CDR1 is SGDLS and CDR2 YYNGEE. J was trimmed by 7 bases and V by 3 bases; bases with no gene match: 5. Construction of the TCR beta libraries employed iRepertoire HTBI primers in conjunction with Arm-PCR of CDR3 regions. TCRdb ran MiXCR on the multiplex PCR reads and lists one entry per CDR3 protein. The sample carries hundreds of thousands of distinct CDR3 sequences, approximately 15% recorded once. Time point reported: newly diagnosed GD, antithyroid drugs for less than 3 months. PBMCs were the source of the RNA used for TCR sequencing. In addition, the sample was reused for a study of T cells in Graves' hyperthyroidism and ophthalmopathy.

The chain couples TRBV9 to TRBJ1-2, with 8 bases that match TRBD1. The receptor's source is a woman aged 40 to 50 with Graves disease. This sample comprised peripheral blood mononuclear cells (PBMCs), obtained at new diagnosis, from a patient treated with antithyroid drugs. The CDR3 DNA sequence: TGTGCCAGCAGCGGACTGACAGGGGTTGGCTACACCTTC. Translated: CASSGLTGVGYTF.